Here is one T cell receptor beta chain with its context. Its cognate antigen is unknown. DNA from unsorted PBMC was sequenced on ten immunoSEQ deep assay plates. Repertoires were generated with immunoSEQ multiplex PCR, while TCRdb's copy carries only in-frame clones and drops some. The sample lists fewer than 650,000 clones; around three quarters were seen once. The healthy adult donors were HIV-negative and reported no recent acute infections or vaccinations. The sample comes from a study of shared clonotypes between healthy human individuals. Study-wide points: With few donors, the genetic and exposure-history diversity represented was limited. Researchers sampled only blood; tissue repertoires likely differ.

Germline CDR1 reads LNHNV; CDR2 reads YYDKDF (reference sequence). The V segment lost 3 bases and the J segment 1 base; nucleotides outside the gene matches: 4. The CDR3 runs to 15 residues. Sequences were obtained from PBMCs. This rearrangement joins TRBV15 to TRBJ1-1; 8 bases map to TRBD1. The sequence came from a woman between 35 and 50 years old in good health. Some clones in this sample may be carry-over from other donors' samples. CDR3 DNA sequence: TGTGCCACCAGCAGCCTTGACAGGGGGAACACTGAAGCTTTCTTT. Amino acid sequence: CATSSLDRGNTEAFF.